Below, 27 T cell receptor beta chains from the same sample are listed, as sequenced in a study of T cell responses to AZD1222 COVID-19 vaccine. The data were produced by immunoSEQ multiplex PCR, yet TCRdb's version contains in-frame clones alone and is incomplete. The repertoire holds about 97,000 clones, approximately 91% seen once, with roughly 2.8% in the top ten. The material sequenced was peripheral blood, taken on day 0 of AZD1222 vaccination. The receptors derive from an adult in good health.

The chain links TRBV2 to TRBJ1-3; a possible D gene is TRBD1 (5 bases). Trimming stripped 1 base from V and 3 bases from J, with 10 bases between. This CDR3 has 15 residues. Germline lookup yields CDR1 SNHLY and CDR2 FYNNEI. The CDR3 protein is CASSEVQVYGNTIYF. The CDR3, as DNA: TGTGCCAGCAGTGAAGTACAGGTCTATGGAAACACCATATATTTT.

This clone was seen once. This chain links TRBV7-9 with TRBJ1-5, with unresolved D. Germline loops: CDR1 SEHNR, CDR2 FQNEAQ (reference sequence). V was trimmed by 1 base and J by 5 bases, leaving 9 bases between them. The length of the CDR3 is 14 residues. The CDR3, as DNA: TGTGCCAGCAGCTTAGGTTCGGGATATCAGCCCCAGCATTTT. It specifies CASSLGSGYQPQHF.

This rearrangement joins TRBV10-2 to TRBJ1-3; D not resolved. From germline, CDR1 is WSHSY and CDR2 SAAADI. Trimming removed 6 bases from V and 4 bases from J, with 13 bases in between. The CDR3 consists of 14 residues. The CDR3 DNA reads TGCGCCAGCAGCGCGTTTCTACGGGGAAACACCATATATTTT. Residues: CASSAFLRGNTIYF.

This chain joins TRBV4-2 and TRBJ1-4; D uncertain. Trimming took off 3 bases at V and 0 bases at J, with 8 bases between the two ends. Looked up from germline, CDR1 is LGHNA and CDR2 is YNFKEQ. This CDR3 has 15 amino acids. The CDR3 is CASSQTRATNEKLFF. For the CDR3, the DNA is TGTGCCAGCAGCCAGACCCGGGCAACTAATGAAAAACTGTTTTTT.

The chain has TRBV5-4 and TRBJ1-5; D gene uncertain. Germline-derived CDR1 and CDR2 are SGHNT and YYREEE (reference sequence). CDR3 length: 13 amino acids. V was cut by 0 bases and J by 7 bases, with 8 bases left in between. CDR3 nucleotides: TGTGCCAGCAGCTTGGGAGGTGGGCAGCCCCAGCATTTT. Translated, it gives CASSLGGGQPQHF.

The rearrangement joins TRBV19 to TRBJ1-1; 8 bases line up with TRBD1. CDR3 length equals 14 residues. Germline CDR1 is LNHDA and CDR2 is SQIVND (reference sequence). V shed 1 base, J shed 4 bases, and the junction held 2 bases outside the gene matches. Here the CDR3 reads CASSIARGPTEAFF. In nucleotides, the CDR3 is TGTGCCAGTAGTATAGCCAGGGGGCCCACTGAAGCTTTCTTT.

The chain employs TRBV10-3 and TRBJ1-2; D remains unclear. The CDR3 contains 13 residues. Germline V lookup: CDR1 ENHRY, CDR2 SYGVKD. V gave up 5 bases and J gave up 6 bases, with 13 bases separating them. In DNA, the CDR3 is TGTGCCATCAGTTCAAGTAGTCTGGATGGCTACACCTTC. Translated: CAISSSSLDGYTF.

This clone was seen only once. The chain joins TRBV11-3 to TRBJ1-6; D might be TRBD1 (5 bases). Trimming shortened V by 2 bases and J by 10 bases, and 15 bases separated the two germline ends. Germline V gives CDR1 SGHNT, CDR2 YENEEA. The CDR3 totals 15 residues. The chain's CDR3 is CASSLTWGMGSPLHF. Written as DNA, the CDR3 is TGTGCCAGCAGCTTAACTTGGGGGATGGGCTCACCCCTCCACTTT.

V gene TRBV6-2 or TRBV6-3 combines with J gene TRBJ1-5; D is possibly TRBD1 (5 bases). The germline V gene has CDR1 MNHEY and CDR2 SVGEGT. The V end lost 4 bases, the J end lost 3 bases, and 19 bases lay between the germline ends. The CDR3 consists of 17 residues. The CDR3 protein is CASSSSPPTATNQPQHF. The DNA of the CDR3 is TGTGCCAGCAGTTCCAGCCCGCCGACAGCTACCAATCAGCCCCAGCATTTT.

On this clone: This CDR3 is also generated by other DNA sequences in the sample. CDR3 amino acids: CASSPPQASSYNSPLHF. In DNA form, the CDR3 reads TGTGCCAGCAGTCCTCCGCAGGCGAGCTCCTATAATTCACCCCTCCACTTT. The gene calls are TRBV6-6 and TRBJ1-6; D call uncertain. CDR3 length: 17 residues. V lost 5 bases, J lost 0 bases, and 14 bases lay in between. The V gene's germline CDR1 is MNHNY and CDR2 SVGAGI (reference sequence).

The chain joins TRBV10-1 to TRBJ2-3, with 7 bases that match TRBD2. Germline values: CDR1 WNHNN, CDR2 SYGVQD (reference sequence). The CDR3 covers 17 residues. The V and J ends lost 0 bases and 0 bases, in that order; junction bases with no gene match: 6. The CDR3 bases are TGCGCCAGCAGTGAGTCGGGGACTACCACTAGCACAGATACGCAGTATTTT. The encoded protein is CASSESGTTTSTDTQYF.

This sequence joins TRBV28 and TRBJ1-1, with TRBD1 matching 7 bases. Per germline, CDR1 MDHEN and CDR2 SYDVKM. Germline trimming cut 6 bases from V and 5 bases from J; bases unmatched to any gene: 12. This CDR3 has 15 residues. Written as DNA, the CDR3 is TGTGCCAGCAGCCCCCCCGCAGGGGGAGTTACTGAAGCTTTCTTT. Its translation: CASSPPAGGVTEAFF.

CDR3 in amino acids: CASSGGGLPNTQYF. As DNA, the CDR3 is TGTGCCAGCAGTGGTGGGGGATTACCCAATACGCAGTATTTT. The V and J genes are TRBV6-4 and TRBJ2-3; D is possibly TRBD1 or TRBD2 (5 bases each). The ends were cut back, 4 bases at V and 7 bases at J, with 15 bases in the middle. The CDR3 runs to 14 residues. Germline CDR1 reads MRHNA; CDR2 reads SNTAGT.

This clone is a singleton in its sample. The chain combines TRBV19 with TRBJ2-3; a weak D match, TRBD1 (5 bases). The CDR3 is 13 residues long. Per germline, CDR1 LNHDA and CDR2 SQIVND (reference sequence). V shed 4 bases and J shed 7 bases, with 12 bases lying between them. CDR3 coding DNA: TGTGCCAGTAGTACGACAGCTTACTATACGCAGTATTTT. This encodes CASSTTAYYTQYF.

V is TRBV15 and J is TRBJ2-3; D is uncertain. V gave up 0 bases and J gave up 2 bases, with 6 bases separating them. The length of the CDR3 is 14 residues. The germline V gene encodes CDR1 LNHNV and CDR2 YYDKDF (reference sequence). The CDR3 DNA reads TGTGCCACCAGCAGAGATCAGTACACAGATACGCAGTATTTT. Translation: CATSRDQYTDTQYF.

The CDR3 loop is CASSEKPGDTQYF. The CDR3 DNA reads as TGTGCCAGCAGTGAAAAGCCCGGAGATACGCAGTATTTT. J is TRBJ2-3 and V is TRBV28, with D unresolved. This CDR3 is built from 13 residues. Per the germline V gene, CDR1 is MDHEN and CDR2 is SYDVKM. V was shortened by 5 bases and J by 5 bases, with 11 bases between the two germline ends. The full variable domain, in which reference TRBV28 and TRBJ2-3 provide the parts outside the CDR3, is DVKVTQSSRYLVKRTGEKVFLECVQDMDHENMFWYRQDPGLGLRLIYFSYDVKMKEKGDIPEGYSVSREKKERFSLILESASTNQTSMYLCASSEKPGDTQYFGPGTRLTVL.

This chain joins TRBV11-3 and TRBJ1-2; D might be TRBD1 (5 bases). V was clipped by 1 base and J by 6 bases, with 9 bases between them. The CDR3 covers 13 residues. Germline V lookup: CDR1 SGHNT, CDR2 YENEEA. In nucleotides, the CDR3 is TGTGCCAGCAGCTTAGGAGGGGAGAATGGCTACACCTTC. Translating it yields CASSLGGENGYTF.

The rearrangement joins TRBV3-1 (or the pseudogene TRBV3-2) to TRBJ1-2; D might be TRBD1 (5 bases). The CDR3 is 14 residues long. The germline CDR1 and CDR2 sequences are LGHDT and YNNKEL (reference sequence). V was pared by 1 base and J by 6 bases, with 12 bases between. The CDR3, as DNA: TGTGCCAGCAGCCAAGGAGGGGTTGGGCATGGCTACACCTTC. This sequence encodes CASSQGGVGHGYTF.

This rearrangement joins TRBV5-5 to TRBJ2-6; TRBD1 matches 7 bases. Germline-derived CDR1 and CDR2 are SGHKS and YYEKEE (reference sequence). CDR3 length: 17 residues. The ends lost 2 bases at V and 0 bases at J; junction bases unmatched: 5. The CDR3 loop reads CASSFRDSLSGANVLTF. CDR3 sequence (DNA): TGTGCCAGCAGCTTCCGGGACAGCCTCTCTGGGGCCAACGTCCTGACTTTC.

The chain combines TRBV3-1 (or the pseudogene TRBV3-2) with TRBJ1-1; 10 nucleotides line up with TRBD1. The J segment lost 4 bases and the V segment lost 2 bases, leaving 1 base of the junction unmatched. Germline loops: CDR1 LGHDT, CDR2 YNNKEL (reference sequence). The CDR3 runs to 14 residues. In nucleotides, the CDR3 is TGTGCCAGCAGCCAAAGGGACAGGGGCACTGAAGCTTTCTTT. Protein sequence: CASSQRDRGTEAFF.

The gene calls are TRBV2 and TRBJ1-1; D gene ambiguous. The ends were cut back, 8 bases at V and 4 bases at J, with 8 bases in the middle. CDR3 length: 11 residues. The germline V gene encodes CDR1 SNHLY and CDR2 FYNNEI. The chain's CDR3 is CASARSTEAFF. The DNA for the CDR3 is TGTGCCAGCGCTCGGAGCACTGAAGCTTTCTTT.

CDR3 residues: CASSPRLAGGCEQYF. The CDR3 DNA reads as TGTGCCAGCAGCCCGAGACTAGCGGGGGGCTGCGAGCAGTACTTC. V and J are TRBV5-4 and TRBJ2-7; 13 bases match TRBD2. The V gene's germline CDR1 is SGHNT and CDR2 YYREEE (reference sequence). J lost 6 bases, V lost 4 bases, and 7 bases had no gene match. The CDR3 is 15 residues long. The full variable domain, completed using reference TRBV5-4 and TRBJ2-7, is ETGVTQSPTHLIKTRGQQVTLRCSSQSGHNTVSWYQQALGQGPQFIFQYYREEENGRGNFPPRFSGLQFPNYSSELNVNALELDDSALYLCASSPRLAGGCEQYFGPGTRLTVT.

The V gene is TRBV7-8, the J gene TRBJ1-4; weak D call: TRBD1 (5 bases). The CDR3 sequence is 15 residues long. From germline, CDR1 is SGHVS and CDR2 FQNEAQ. V was clipped by 5 bases and J by 3 bases, with 13 bases between them. The CDR3 sequence is CASSPTVIPNEKLFF. As DNA, the CDR3 is TGTGCCAGCAGCCCGACAGTGATTCCTAATGAAAAACTGTTTTTT.

This clone was recorded once. This chain joins TRBV6-5 and TRBJ1-6, with 8 bases identical to TRBD1. The V gene's germline CDR1 is MNHEY and CDR2 SVGAGI. The CDR3 is made up of 12 amino acids. Trimming at V came to 5 bases and at J to 10 bases, leaving 1 base not matched to a gene. The CDR3: CASSRQGSPLHF. The CDR3 DNA is TGTGCCAGCAGTAGACAGGGGTCACCCCTCCACTTT.

The chain combines TRBV7-2 with TRBJ1-1, with 8 bases fitting TRBD1. Germline values: CDR1 SGHTA, CDR2 FQGNSA. V gave up 3 bases and J gave up 5 bases; unmatched junction bases: 5. The CDR3 length is 14 residues. CDR3 residues: CASSLDRAWTEAFF. In nucleotides, the CDR3 is TGTGCCAGCAGCTTGGACAGGGCTTGGACTGAAGCTTTCTTT.

V usage is TRBV6-6 and J usage is TRBJ1-2; 7 bases match TRBD1. The CDR3 is made up of 15 amino acids. Losses at the gene ends were 2 bases for V and 2 bases for J; bases not matched to a gene: 5. The germline gives CDR1 MNHNY, CDR2 SVGAGI (reference sequence). The CDR3: CASSYEQGQNYGYTF. The CDR3, as DNA: TGTGCCAGCAGTTACGAGCAGGGACAGAACTATGGCTACACCTTC.

The V and J genes are TRBV7-6 and TRBJ1-5, with 7 bases fitting TRBD1. This CDR3 is built from 16 residues. Looked up from germline, CDR1 is SGHVS and CDR2 is FNYEAQ. Germline trimming cut 1 base from V and 0 bases from J; bases unmatched to any gene: 3. The CDR3 region is CASSLGQGGSNQPQHF. The CDR3 region has the DNA TGTGCCAGCAGCTTAGGACAGGGAGGTAGCAATCAGCCCCAGCATTTT. The full variable domain, with the rest looked up from reference TRBV7-6 and TRBJ1-5, is GAGVSQSPRYKVTKRGQDVALRCDPISGHVSLYWYRQALGQGPEFLTYFNYEAQQDKSGLPNDRFSAERPEGSISTLTIQRTEQRDSAMYRCASSLGQGGSNQPQHFGDGTRLSIL.